These 20 T cell receptor beta chains came from one sample sequenced in a study of blood T cell repertoires in COVID-19. The assay was immunoSEQ multiplex PCR, and TCRdb's table has in-frame clones only and misses some. The data show approximately 470,000 clones, approximately 86% seen once. The sequencing input was PBMCs or T cells enriched from blood (not recorded which). The receptor set was obtained from a woman aged 18-30 years who had recovered from COVID-19.

In DNA form, the CDR3 reads TGTGCCAGTAGTGCCCAACGGGGGGACACCGGGGAGCTGTTTTTT. The encoded protein is CASSAQRGDTGELFF. V and J are TRBV19 and TRBJ2-2; TRBD2 aligns across 7 bases. V dropped 5 bases and J dropped 3; count of bases not matched to a gene: 6. The CDR3 length is 15 residues. CDR1 and CDR2 from the germline V gene are LNHDA and SQIVND (reference sequence).

The genes are TRBV7-3 and TRBJ1-1; TRBD1 is a possible D gene (6 bases). CDR3 length: 16 amino acids. The germline CDR1 and CDR2 sequences are SGHTA and FQGTGA. V was clipped by 2 bases and J by 7 bases, with 20 bases between them. The CDR3 sequence: CASSLGPGGAFGEAFF. In DNA form, the CDR3 reads TGTGCCAGCAGCTTAGGCCCGGGGGGCGCATTCGGTGAAGCTTTCTTT.

V gene TRBV6-5 combines with J gene TRBJ1-5, with a tentative D call TRBD1 (5 bases). V was trimmed by 8 bases and J by 0 bases, leaving 11 bases between them. The length of the CDR3 is 14 residues. In germline, CDR1 is MNHEY, CDR2 SVGAGI. CDR3 region: CASSDSYSNQPQHF. The CDR3 coding sequence is TGTGCCAGCTCCGACAGTTATAGCAATCAGCCCCAGCATTTT.

This rearrangement joins TRBV7-9 to TRBJ2-1; 9 bases map to TRBD2. Trimming removed 11 bases from V and 10 bases from J; junction bases left unmatched: 15. Germline CDR1 and CDR2: SEHNR and FQNEAQ (reference sequence). This CDR3 is 14 amino acids long. The CDR3 region is CAGFTGTSFDEQFF. The CDR3 coding sequence is TGTGCCGGGTTTACCGGGACTAGCTTTGACGAGCAGTTCTTC.

This clone was seen a single time. The chain has TRBV7-9 and TRBJ2-7; D is uncertain. The V end was cut by 5 bases, the J end by 0 bases, with 11 bases between. CDR3 length: 14 amino acids. Per the germline V gene, CDR1 is SEHNR and CDR2 is FQNEAQ (reference sequence). The CDR3 spells CASSPRSISYEQYF. The CDR3 nucleotides read TGTGCCAGCAGCCCCAGATCCATCTCCTACGAGCAGTACTTC. Complete variable domain (other parts from reference TRBV7-9 and TRBJ2-7): DTGVSQNPRHKITKRGQNVTFRCDPISEHNRLYWYRQTLGQGPEFLTYFQNEAQLEKSRLLSDRFSAERPKGSFSTLEIQRTEQGDSAMYLCASSPRSISYEQYFGPGTRLTVT.

The chain combines TRBV2 with TRBJ1-6; D is perhaps TRBD1 (6 bases). Germline V gives CDR1 SNHLY, CDR2 FYNNEI. The CDR3 totals 15 residues. Trimming pared 4 bases from V and 5 bases from J, leaving 12 bases between. CDR3 DNA: TGTGCCAGCAGTGTAGGAAGGGGGAATAATTCACCCCTCCACTTT. Encoded protein: CASSVGRGNNSPLHF.

The chain combines TRBV10-3 with TRBJ1-2; 9 bases are a match to TRBD1. CDR3 size: 15 residues. CDR1 is ENHRY, CDR2 SYGVKD, per germline. Trimming at V came to 4 bases and at J to 4 bases, leaving 7 bases not matched to a gene. As DNA, the CDR3 is TGTGCCATCAGTGGCTGGACAGGGGCCATCTATGGCTACACCTTC. The encoded protein is CAISGWTGAIYGYTF.

DNA of the CDR3: TGTGCCAGTAGTCCTGCAGGCGCGGGGGCCAGAGAGACCCAGTACTTC. Its protein is CASSPAGAGARETQYF. The chain employs TRBV19 and TRBJ2-5, with a tentative D call TRBD2 (7 bases). The CDR3 has 16 amino acids. CDR1 LNHDA and CDR2 SQIVND come from the germline V gene (reference sequence). Deletions cut 5 bases from V and 4 bases from J, with 20 bases between.

The chain recombines TRBV27 with TRBJ2-3, with 8 bases that match TRBD2. The CDR3 has 13 residues. Looked up from germline, CDR1 is MNHEY and CDR2 is SMNVEV (reference sequence). V dropped 10 bases and J dropped 3; count of bases not matched to a gene: 6. The DNA for the CDR3 is TGTGCCACCAAAATAGCGGGAACAGATACGCAGTATTTT. Its translation is CATKIAGTDTQYF.

The chain recombines TRBV2 with TRBJ2-7, with 9 bases aligning to TRBD1. The CDR3 has 15 amino acids. Germline CDR1 is SNHLY and CDR2 is FYNNEI. Unmatched junction bases numbered 11, after V lost 5 bases and J lost 6 bases. Here the CDR3 reads CASSLSGTGFTEQYF. In nucleotides, the CDR3 is TGTGCCAGCAGTTTATCCGGGACAGGGTTTACCGAGCAGTACTTC. Full variable domain (outside the CDR3, taken from reference TRBV2 and TRBJ2-7): EPEVTQTPSHQVTQMGQEVILRCVPISNHLYFYWYRQILGQKVEFLVSFYNNEISEKSEIFDDQFSVERPDGSNFTLKIRSTKLEDSAMYFCASSLSGTGFTEQYFGPGTRLTVT.

The rearrangement uses TRBV4-2 and TRBJ1-1; D call uncertain. Germline CDR1 is LGHNA and CDR2 is YNFKEQ. The CDR3 has 15 amino acids. V was trimmed by 0 bases and J by 3 bases, leaving 11 bases between them. CDR3 sequence: CASSQERRGYTEAFF. CDR3 DNA sequence: TGTGCCAGCAGCCAAGAAAGGCGGGGATACACTGAAGCTTTCTTT.

Written as DNA, the CDR3 is TGTGCCAGCAGCTTGCGGGACAGTGTAAACACCATATATTTT. Translated, it gives CASSLRDSVNTIYF. V is TRBV5-4 and J is TRBJ1-3; 7 bases agree with TRBD1. The germline V gene has CDR1 SGHNT and CDR2 YYREEE (reference sequence). This CDR3 is 14 amino acids long. V gave up 1 base and J gave up 6 bases; unmatched junction bases: 4.

The V and J genes are TRBV11-2 and TRBJ2-5; maybe TRBD2 (6 bases). The length of the CDR3 is 15 residues. Germline CDR1 reads SGHAT; CDR2 reads FQNNGV. V dropped 6 bases and J dropped 2 bases, with 16 bases sitting between them. CDR3 in amino acids: CASSPGPGGQETQYF. CDR3 nucleotides: TGTGCCAGCAGTCCAGGGCCCGGGGGACAAGAGACCCAGTACTTC.

The chain has TRBV7-3 and TRBJ2-7, with D maybe TRBD2 (7 bases). The CDR3 runs 15 residues. Trimming removed 5 bases from V and 0 bases from J, with 14 bases in between. Germline CDR1 reads SGHTA; CDR2 reads FQGTGA. CDR3 loop: CASSPNAGASYEQYF. The CDR3 coding sequence is TGTGCCAGCAGCCCAAATGCGGGGGCCTCCTACGAGCAGTACTTC.

A single count supports this clone. The gene calls are TRBV13 and TRBJ2-1, with TRBD2 as a possible D gene (6 bases). Germline CDR1 reads PRHDT; CDR2 reads FYEKMQ (reference sequence). This CDR3 has 11 amino acids. Trimming removed 5 bases at V and 11 bases at J, with 10 bases between. The CDR3 DNA sequence: TGTGCCAGCAGCCGAGCGGGCCAGCAGTTCTTC. Translated, it gives CASSRAGQQFF.

This chain joins TRBV5-4 and TRBJ2-1; 12 nucleotides line up with TRBD2. In germline, CDR1 is SGHNT, CDR2 YYREEE (reference sequence). V lost 1 base, J lost 7 bases, and 3 bases stayed unmatched. The length of the CDR3 is 15 residues. The CDR3 loop reads CASSLRLAGENEQFF. The CDR3 bases are TGTGCCAGCAGCTTGCGACTAGCGGGGGAGAATGAGCAGTTCTTC.

The rearrangement joins TRBV18 to TRBJ1-4; tentatively, D is TRBD1 (6 bases). V shed 4 bases and J shed 8 bases, with 14 bases lying between them. Germline assignment: CDR1 KGHSH and CDR2 LQKENI. CDR3 size: 14 residues. The DNA for the CDR3 is TGTGCCAGCTCACAGGGGGTCGTCGAGGAAAAACTGTTTTTT. Translated: CASSQGVVEEKLFF.

The CDR3 here is CASRDYQETQYF. DNA for the CDR3: TGTGCCAGCAGAGACTACCAAGAGACCCAGTACTTC. The chain uses TRBV28 and TRBJ2-5, with D hard to call. V lost 6 bases, J lost 0 bases, and 5 bases lay in between. CDR3 size: 12 residues. In germline, CDR1 is MDHEN, CDR2 SYDVKM.

The CDR3 DNA reads TGTGCCAGCAGCCAAGATCGCTATGGCTACACCTTC. This encodes CASSQDRYGYTF. The rearrangement uses TRBV3-1 (or the pseudogene TRBV3-2) and TRBJ1-2; D is undetermined. The CDR3 is 12 residues long. Per the germline V gene, CDR1 is LGHDT and CDR2 is YNNKEL (reference sequence). Between the trimmed V and J ends, which lost 0 bases and 4 bases, there was a span of 3 bases.

The chain combines TRBV30 with TRBJ2-5, with D maybe TRBD2 (6 bases). The CDR3 contains 15 residues. The ends were cut back, 0 bases at V and 7 bases at J, with 18 bases in the middle. The V gene's germline CDR1 is GTSNPN and CDR2 SVGIG (reference sequence). In nucleotides, the CDR3 is TGTGCCTGGAGTGTTTGGAGCGGGCGTACCGGGACCCAGTACTTC. Translating it yields CAWSVWSGRTGTQYF.